Sequencing of this TCR beta chain was carried out in a study of breast tumors, draining lymph nodes, adjacent tissues. MiXCR was run by TCRdb on the multiplex PCR reads, yielding one entry per CDR3 protein. The sample records 83,000 or so distinct CDR3 sequences, about 21% being singletons. Per the germline V gene, CDR1 is SGHNT and CDR2 is YYREEE (reference sequence). With 3 bases clipped from V and 7 bases from J, the junction kept 8 bases outside the gene matches. The CDR3 has 15 residues. Axillary draining lymph nodes of breast cancer patients supplied the node samples. In this sample, this clonotype turned up many times.

J is TRBJ2-7 and V is TRBV5-4; 12 bases line up with TRBD2. Sample: axillary lymph node tissue. The clonotype was recovered from a female donor with breast cancer. Some clones in this sample may be carry-over from other donors' samples. CDR3 sequence reads: CASSSRTGTSGEQYF. CDR3 sequence (DNA): TGTGCCAGCAGCTCTCGGACCGGGACTAGCGGGGAGCAGTACTTC.